The 16 T cell receptor beta chains below come from one sample, sequenced in a study of T cell responses to AZD1222 COVID-19 vaccine. The repertoire was sequenced with immunoSEQ multiplex PCR; TCRdb's copy has only in-frame clones and lacks some. The sample lists about 260,000 clones; 85% to 95% were seen once. The sample consisted of peripheral blood, taken on day 0 of AZD1222 vaccination. The receptors here all came from an adult in good health.

V is TRBV7-9 and J is TRBJ1-4; D ambiguous. CDR1 SEHNR and CDR2 FQNEAQ come from the germline V gene (reference sequence). Between the trimmed V and J ends, which lost 0 bases and 7 bases, there was a span of 24 bases. The CDR3 extends over 19 amino acids. This CDR3 reads CASSLAEVGSHIGGEKLFF. CDR3 in DNA: TGTGCCAGCAGCTTAGCGGAAGTCGGCAGCCACATCGGTGGTGAAAAACTGTTTTTT.

On this clone: At one boundary the junction diverges from the germline segment, which might be a read error. J is TRBJ2-3 and V is TRBV6-1; D is unclear. The CDR3 spans 12 residues. The germline V gene has CDR1 MNHNS and CDR2 SASEGT. CDR3 DNA sequence: TGTGCCAGCAGCGAAGCGAGAAATACGCAGTATTTT. This translates into CASSEARNTQYF.

The chain combines TRBV28 with TRBJ1-5; D not resolved. The CDR3 contains 14 residues. The V gene lost 7 bases and the J gene lost 0 bases, with 10 bases spanning the gap. From germline, CDR1 is MDHEN and CDR2 SYDVKM. The CDR3 DNA reads as TGTGCCAGCACCCCGGTGTATAGCAATCAGCCCCAGCATTTT. Translated: CASTPVYSNQPQHF.

This clone has only a few counts. V and J are TRBV7-8 and TRBJ1-1; unclear D gene. The CDR3 has 13 amino acids. The ends were cut back, 6 bases at V and 8 bases at J, with 16 bases in the middle. Germline CDR1 reads SGHVS; CDR2 reads FQNEAQ. For the CDR3, the DNA is TGTGCCAGCAGACGGAGGTTTCAAGACGAAGCTTTCTTT. Its protein product is CASRRRFQDEAFF.

The genes are TRBV29-1 and TRBJ1-2; D gene ambiguous. CDR1 and CDR2 (germline): SQVTM, ANQGSEA. The CDR3 contains 13 residues. Trimming cost V 0 bases and J 2 bases, with 7 bases left between them. As DNA, the CDR3 is TGCAGCGTTGAAGAATGGCAAAACTATGGCTACACCTTC. This encodes CSVEEWQNYGYTF.

This chain joins TRBV7-3 and TRBJ2-1, with unresolved D. V was shortened by 1 base and J by 2 bases, with 12 bases between the two germline ends. This CDR3 comprises 16 residues. Germline CDR1 reads SGHTA; CDR2 reads FQGTGA. DNA of the CDR3: TGTGCCAGCAGCTTAATGGGCGGTACTCCCTACAATGAGCAGTTCTTC. Residues: CASSLMGGTPYNEQFF. The whole variable domain, remainder taken from reference TRBV7-3 and TRBJ2-1, is GAGVSQTPSNKVTEKGKYVELRCDPISGHTALYWYRQSLGQGPEFLIYFQGTGAADDSGLPNDRFFAVRPEGSVSTLKIQRTERGDSAVYLCASSLMGGTPYNEQFFGPGTRLTVL.

The V gene is TRBV28, the J gene TRBJ2-7; D is unclear. Germline values: CDR1 MDHEN, CDR2 SYDVKM. The germline V and J ends were trimmed by 3 bases and 7 bases, with 13 bases remaining between them. The length of the CDR3 is 13 residues. The CDR3 coding sequence is TGTGCCAGCAGTTTGGGCGTCCTAGAAGAGCAGTACTTC. Translating it yields CASSLGVLEEQYF.

Comment on this clone: Other DNA sequences in the sample encode the same CDR3. The chain has TRBV7-2 and TRBJ1-1; the D is unclear. Germline V gene sequence: CDR1 SGHTA, CDR2 FQGNSA. Trimming removed 2 bases from V and 1 base from J, with 8 bases in between. The CDR3 sequence is 14 residues long. The CDR3 DNA reads as TGTGCCAGCAGCTTACTCGGTGGGAACACTGAAGCTTTCTTT. Amino acids: CASSLLGGNTEAFF.

The chain is built from TRBV2 and TRBJ1-5; no clear D gene. V gave up 1 base and J gave up 5 bases, with 12 bases separating them. Germline lookup yields CDR1 SNHLY and CDR2 FYNNEI. The CDR3 runs 15 residues. The CDR3 protein is CASSEGFRKDQPQHF. The CDR3 nucleotides are TGTGCCAGCAGTGAAGGCTTCCGGAAGGATCAGCCCCAGCATTTT.

The chain couples TRBV2 to TRBJ1-4; unclear D gene. Deletions cut 9 bases from V and 7 bases from J, with 18 bases between. The CDR3 runs 14 residues. Germline loops: CDR1 SNHLY, CDR2 FYNNEI. The CDR3 region is CASKDLFQSEKLFF. In DNA, the CDR3 is TGTGCCAGTAAAGACCTGTTTCAGTCTGAAAAACTGTTTTTT. Full variable domain (outside the CDR3, taken from reference TRBV2 and TRBJ1-4): EPEVTQTPSHQVTQMGQEVILRCVPISNHLYFYWYRQILGQKVEFLVSFYNNEISEKSEIFDDQFSVERPDGSNFTLKIRSTKLEDSAMYFCASKDLFQSEKLFFGSGTQLSVL.

The chain carries TRBV18 and TRBJ2-3; tentative D call: TRBD1 (6 bases). The V gene's germline CDR1 is KGHSH and CDR2 LQKENI. The CDR3 contains 18 residues. V was cut by 3 bases and J by 3 bases, with 22 bases left in between. The CDR3 is CASSPAFLTGIRTDTQYF. CDR3 nucleotides: TGTGCCAGCTCACCCGCTTTCCTTACAGGGATTCGAACAGATACGCAGTATTTT.

This clone has a single count. The same CDR3 also results from other DNA sequences found in this sample. V and J are TRBV28 and TRBJ1-6; no reliable D call. Deletions cut 5 bases from V and 6 bases from J, with 8 bases between. This CDR3 is built from 13 residues. The germline V gene has CDR1 MDHEN and CDR2 SYDVKM. The CDR3 DNA sequence: TGTGCCAGCAGTAGCCCCGGTAATTCACCCCTCCACTTT. Residues: CASSSPGNSPLHF.

In DNA, the CDR3 is TGCGCCAGCAGCCAAGGTGCTAGCGGGGGGCGCTCCTACAATGAGCAGTTCTTC. It translates to CASSQGASGGRSYNEQFF. V and J are TRBV4-1 and TRBJ2-1, with TRBD2 matching 11 bases. Germline assignment: CDR1 MGHRA and CDR2 YSYEKL. With V trimmed by 1 base and J by 0 bases, 5 bases remained unmatched. The CDR3 consists of 18 residues.

The genes are TRBV10-2 and TRBJ2-7, with D perhaps matching TRBD1 (6 bases). This CDR3 has 12 amino acids. The germline CDR1 and CDR2 sequences are WSHSY and SAAADI. Trimming took off 8 bases at V and 3 bases at J, with 11 bases between the two ends. The CDR3 DNA reads TGCGCCAGCCGGGACATAGACTACGAGCAGTACTTC. It translates to CASRDIDYEQYF.

The rearrangement links TRBV3-1 (or the pseudogene TRBV3-2) to TRBJ2-3, with no clear D. The germline V gene encodes CDR1 LGHDT and CDR2 YNNKEL (reference sequence). The CDR3 runs 13 residues. Trimming shortened V by 6 bases and J by 6 bases, and 13 bases separated the two germline ends. The CDR3 here is CASSPAAPDTQYF. Here the CDR3 DNA reads TGTGCCAGCAGTCCCGCGGCCCCGGATACGCAGTATTTT.

V is TRBV24-1 and J is TRBJ2-3; 7 nucleotides line up with TRBD2. The germline gives CDR1 KGHDR, CDR2 SFDVKD. The CDR3 has 14 residues. Germline trimming cut 5 bases from V and 5 bases from J; bases unmatched to any gene: 6. This CDR3 reads CATSVAGVGDTQYF. The CDR3 DNA sequence: TGTGCCACCAGTGTCGCGGGAGTGGGAGATACGCAGTATTTT.